The 9 T cell receptor beta chains listed next were all sequenced from one sample in a study of cytomegalovirus exposure and HLA in healthy donors. Profiled with immunoSEQ multiplex PCR; TCRdb holds only in-frame clones, not every one. The sample has approximately 170,000 clones, approximately 84% seen once. The source material was PBMCs. These receptors all come from a man aged 25-40 years in good health and CMV-seropositive.

This rearrangement joins TRBV25-1 to TRBJ1-4, with D unresolved. V dropped 2 bases and J dropped 7 bases, with 11 bases sitting between them. This CDR3 region has 14 residues. Germline CDR1 and CDR2: MGHDK and SYGVNS. CDR3 nucleotides: TGTGCCAGCAGTGAACCAGGCCCTGGTGAAAAACTGTTTTTT. Encoded protein: CASSEPGPGEKLFF.

The V call is TRBV5-1, the J call TRBJ2-7, with D unclear. The CDR3 extends over 13 amino acids. CDR1 and CDR2 from the germline V gene are SGHRS and YFSETQ. V was trimmed by 0 bases and J by 5 bases, leaving 9 bases between them. The DNA of the CDR3 is TGCGCCAGCAGCTTGGAGCCGGAGAACGAGCAGTACTTC. Translation: CASSLEPENEQYF.

The chain carries TRBV18 and TRBJ2-1; 11 nucleotides align to TRBD2. This CDR3 spans 15 amino acids. V was clipped by 5 bases and J by 8 bases; unmatched bases: 8. CDR1 is KGHSH, CDR2 LQKENI, per germline. CDR3 loop: CASSGFGTSGDEQFF. Written as DNA, the CDR3 is TGTGCCAGCTCAGGATTCGGGACTAGCGGAGATGAGCAGTTCTTC. Supplemented by reference TRBV18 and TRBJ2-1, the full variable domain reads NAGVMQNPRHLVRRRGQEARLRCSPMKGHSHVYWYRQLPEEGLKFMVYLQKENIIDESGMPKERFSAEFPKEGPSILRIQQVVRGDSAAYFCASSGFGTSGDEQFFGPGTRLTVL.

The J gene is TRBJ2-3, the V gene TRBV7-2, with TRBD2 matching over 16 bases. Germline V CDR1 and CDR2: SGHTA, FQGNSA. With 3 bases clipped from V and 6 bases from J, the junction kept 6 bases outside the gene matches. The CDR3 runs to 17 residues. The CDR3 DNA reads TGTGCCAGCAGCTTGGGACTAGCGGGGGGGGTGAGGGATACGCAGTATTTT. It codes for CASSLGLAGGVRDTQYF.

This clone was recorded once. This chain links TRBV9 with TRBJ2-1, with no clear D. V lost 0 bases to trimming and J lost 5 bases, with 9 bases between them. The V gene's germline CDR1 is SGDLS and CDR2 YYNGEE. The CDR3 consists of 14 residues. The CDR3 nucleotides read TGTGCCAGCAGCGTAGTCAGTCGGGACAATGAGCAGTTCTTC. Protein product: CASSVVSRDNEQFF.

The chain has TRBV14 and TRBJ2-7; weak D call: TRBD2 (6 bases). CDR1 is SGHDN, CDR2 FVKESK, per germline. Trimming shortened V by 1 base and J by 3 bases, and 16 bases separated the two germline ends. The CDR3 contains 16 residues. CDR3 loop: CASSQVYGRAFYEQYF. Written as DNA, the CDR3 is TGTGCCAGCAGCCAAGTCTACGGGAGAGCTTTCTACGAGCAGTACTTC.

The rearrangement joins TRBV6-5 to TRBJ1-6, with D maybe TRBD1 (6 bases). This CDR3 comprises 13 residues. Germline V gene data show CDR1 as MNHEY and CDR2 as SVGAGI. V was cut by 4 bases and J by 12 bases, with 13 bases left in between. The DNA of the CDR3 is TGTGCCAGCAGTTTCCGGGACACCGGACCCCTCCACTTT. Protein: CASSFRDTGPLHF.

The rearrangement links TRBV6-6 to TRBJ2-1; 10 bases fit TRBD2. The germline V gene has CDR1 MNHNY and CDR2 SVGAGI (reference sequence). CDR3 length: 16 residues. After removal of 0 bases from V and 8 bases from J, the junction contained 7 bases not matched to a gene. CDR3 amino acids: CASSYSASGGVDEQFF. The DNA of the CDR3 is TGTGCCAGCAGTTACTCGGCTAGCGGGGGTGTAGATGAGCAGTTCTTC.

CDR3 bases: TGTGCCAGCAGTTCCCCTAGCTGGGAAGTCCACGAGCAGTACTTC. As protein: CASSSPSWEVHEQYF. The chain employs TRBV28 and TRBJ2-7; TRBD2 is a possible D gene (5 bases). Germline V gene sequence: CDR1 MDHEN, CDR2 SYDVKM. The CDR3 length is 15 residues. V lost 4 bases, J lost 5 bases, and 18 bases lay in between.